The 31 T cell receptor beta chains listed next were all sequenced from one sample in a study of blood T cell repertoires in COVID-19. The method was immunoSEQ multiplex PCR; TCRdb's version includes in-frame clones alone and lacks a portion of them. The data show around 360,000 clones, about 90% seen once. The sequenced material came from PBMCs or T cells enriched from blood (not recorded which). The receptors shown here come from a man in his forties in a cohort exposed to, infected with or recovered from COVID-19 (not recorded which).

This sequence joins TRBV3-1 (or the pseudogene TRBV3-2) and TRBJ1-3, with D uncertain. The CDR3 extends over 16 amino acids. Germline loops: CDR1 LGHDT, CDR2 YNNKEL (reference sequence). Between the trimmed V and J ends, which lost 4 bases and 0 bases, there was a span of 13 bases. The CDR3 DNA follows: TGTGCCAGCAGCCCTCGTGGCGGTAACTCTGGAAACACCATATATTTT. This gives the protein CASSPRGGNSGNTIYF.

The sample holds a few counts of this clone. This chain links TRBV2 with TRBJ1-6; weak D call: TRBD1 (6 bases). The germline CDR1 and CDR2 sequences are SNHLY and FYNNEI. The CDR3 contains 12 residues. The V end lost 6 bases, the J end lost 9 bases, and 9 bases lay between the germline ends. This CDR3 reads CASRDSSSPLHF. The CDR3, as DNA: TGTGCCAGCAGGGACAGTTCTTCACCCCTCCACTTT. Supplemented by reference TRBV2 and TRBJ1-6, the full variable domain reads EPEVTQTPSHQVTQMGQEVILRCVPISNHLYFYWYRQILGQKVEFLVSFYNNEISEKSEIFDDQFSVERPDGSNFTLKIRSTKLEDSAMYFCASRDSSSPLHFGNGTRLTVT.

The chain is built from TRBV7-2 and TRBJ2-1, with TRBD2 matching 11 bases. V gave up 5 bases and J gave up 7 bases; unmatched junction bases: 7. Germline loops: CDR1 SGHTA, CDR2 FQGNSA. The CDR3 runs to 15 residues. The CDR3 reads CASSPAASGRNEQFF. CDR3 DNA sequence: TGTGCCAGCAGCCCGGCGGCTAGCGGGAGGAATGAGCAGTTCTTC.

The chain employs TRBV12-3 or TRBV12-4 and TRBJ2-1; D is uncertain. Trimming left V 4 bases short and J 6 bases short, with 7 bases between. This CDR3 comprises 12 residues. CDR3 coding DNA: TGTGCCAGCAGTTCTCAGTTCAATGAGCAGTTCTTC. Its protein is CASSSQFNEQFF.

This clone appeared once. The chain recombines TRBV2 with TRBJ1-1, with a possible D match to TRBD1 (5 bases). The CDR3 extends over 13 amino acids. Germline CDR1 and CDR2: SNHLY and FYNNEI. Between the trimmed V and J ends, which lost 7 bases and 0 bases, there was a span of 9 bases. The CDR3 sequence is CASTREVNTEAFF. CDR3 DNA: TGTGCCAGCACCAGGGAGGTGAACACTGAAGCTTTCTTT.

This sequence joins TRBV14 and TRBJ1-2; possible D gene TRBD1, 6 bases. The CDR3 has 13 amino acids. V was trimmed by 4 bases and J by 2 bases, leaving 8 bases between them. CDR1 and CDR2 from the germline V gene are SGHDN and FVKESK. As DNA, the CDR3 is TGTGCCAGCAGCCGACAGGCAAACTATGGCTACACCTTC. As protein: CASSRQANYGYTF. The variable domain in full, completed from reference TRBV14 and TRBJ1-2, reads EAGVTQFPSHSVIEKGQTVTLRCDPISGHDNLYWYRRVMGKEIKFLLHFVKESKQDESGMPNNRFLAERTGGTYSTLKVQPAELEDSGVYFCASSRQANYGYTFGSGTRLTVV.

The rearrangement joins TRBV18 to TRBJ2-5, with D perhaps TRBD1 (5 bases). Germline loops: CDR1 KGHSH, CDR2 LQKENI. Deletions cut 3 bases from V and 2 bases from J, with 16 bases between. This CDR3 contains 16 residues. The CDR3 region has the DNA TGTGCCAGCTCACCTGGATATGTTAGGGGACAAGAGACCCAGTACTTC. Protein product: CASSPGYVRGQETQYF.

Of note for this clone: Other DNA variants within this sample encode the same CDR3. The chain uses TRBV3-1 (or the pseudogene TRBV3-2) and TRBJ1-6, with unresolved D. CDR1 is LGHDT, CDR2 YNNKEL, per germline (reference sequence). V dropped 0 bases and J dropped 7 bases, with 10 bases sitting between them. There are 15 residues in the CDR3. The CDR3 sequence is CASSQEGTANSPLHF. The CDR3 bases are TGTGCCAGCAGCCAAGAAGGCACAGCCAATTCACCCCTCCACTTT.

The genes are TRBV2 and TRBJ2-7; tentatively, D is TRBD1 (7 bases). From germline, CDR1 is SNHLY and CDR2 FYNNEI. V was trimmed by 6 bases and J by 2 bases, leaving 14 bases between them. This CDR3 region has 14 residues. CDR3 DNA: TGTGCCAGCAGGGTTGGGGGGACAGCCTACGAGCAGTACTTC. As protein: CASRVGGTAYEQYF.

V and J are TRBV5-1 and TRBJ2-6; 10 bases map to TRBD1. Germline loops: CDR1 SGHRS, CDR2 YFSETQ. Germline trimming cut 1 base from V and 0 bases from J; bases unmatched to any gene: 4. The length of the CDR3 is 18 residues. DNA of the CDR3: TGCGCCAGCAGCTTGCAGGGACAGGGGAGCTCTGGGGCCAACGTCCTGACTTTC. Its translation: CASSLQGQGSSGANVLTF. The complete variable domain, with remaining parts taken from reference TRBV5-1 and TRBJ2-6, reads KAGVTQTPRYLIKTRGQQVTLSCSPISGHRSVSWYQQTPGQGLQFLFEYFSETQRNKGNFPGRFSGRQFSNSRSEMNVSTLELGDSALYLCASSLQGQGSSGANVLTFGAGSRLTVL.

In this sample, this clone turned up a few times. V usage is TRBV18 and J usage is TRBJ2-5, with D hard to call. The ends were cut back, 1 base at V and 1 base at J, with 31 bases in the middle. Per the germline V gene, CDR1 is KGHSH and CDR2 is LQKENI. The CDR3 consists of 22 residues. The CDR3 here is CASSPRKIYRIPGLTLQETQYF. CDR3 nucleotides: TGTGCCAGCTCACCACGTAAAATATATCGGATCCCCGGGTTAACACTCCAAGAGACCCAGTACTTC.

The rearrangement uses TRBV5-1 and TRBJ1-2; 7 nucleotides match TRBD1. Germline V gene lookup returns CDR1 SGHRS and CDR2 YFSETQ. The CDR3 is 15 amino acids. J gave up 4 bases and V 4 bases, and 10 bases lay outside the gene matches. The CDR3 protein is CASSPSGQLPYGYTF. The DNA for the CDR3 is TGCGCCAGCAGCCCATCGGGACAGCTCCCCTATGGCTACACCTTC.

The V call is TRBV7-9, the J call TRBJ2-1; 9 positions agree with TRBD1. J gave up 6 bases and V 6 bases, and 6 bases lay outside the gene matches. Germline V CDR1 and CDR2: SEHNR, FQNEAQ (reference sequence). The CDR3 sequence is 14 residues long. In nucleotides, the CDR3 is TGTGCCAGCAGTCCGGGACAGGGAGTCAATGAGCAGTTCTTC. Amino acid sequence: CASSPGQGVNEQFF.

The genes are TRBV6-5 and TRBJ2-6; no firm D call. Germline V gives CDR1 MNHEY, CDR2 SVGAGI. The CDR3 extends over 15 amino acids. The V and J ends lost 7 bases and 0 bases respectively, with 10 bases between them. The CDR3 sequence is CASTLHSSGANVLTF. The CDR3 nucleotides are TGTGCCAGCACCCTACACAGCTCTGGGGCCAACGTCCTGACTTTC.

The rearrangement joins TRBV27 to TRBJ2-7; the D gene is possibly TRBD1 (5 bases). Germline V lookup: CDR1 MNHEY, CDR2 SMNVEV (reference sequence). The ends were cut back, 5 bases at V and 0 bases at J, with 11 bases in the middle. The CDR3 contains 14 residues. For the CDR3, the DNA is TGTGCCAGCAGTCGCTCCAGGGACTCCTACGAGCAGTACTTC. Amino acid sequence: CASSRSRDSYEQYF.

The chain has TRBV3-1 (or the pseudogene TRBV3-2) and TRBJ2-5; D not resolved. The CDR3 has 16 amino acids. V lost 1 base and J lost 0, with 12 bases in between. The germline V gene encodes CDR1 LGHDT and CDR2 YNNKEL (reference sequence). CDR3: CASSQGRPSYQETQYF. DNA of the CDR3: TGTGCCAGCAGCCAAGGCAGGCCCTCGTACCAAGAGACCCAGTACTTC.

V usage is TRBV7-2 and J usage is TRBJ1-2, with D maybe TRBD1 (5 bases). V was shortened by 4 bases and J by 5 bases, with 11 bases between the two germline ends. This CDR3 is built from 13 residues. From germline, CDR1 is SGHTA and CDR2 FQGNSA. CDR3 residues: CASSSAQGYGYTF. The CDR3 DNA reads as TGTGCCAGCAGCTCAGCCCAGGGATATGGCTACACCTTC.

The CDR3, as DNA: TGCGCCAGCAGCTCGGGTAGCGGGAGCTCCTACAATGAGCAGTTCTTC. This gives the protein CASSSGSGSSYNEQFF. The rearrangement uses TRBV5-1 and TRBJ2-1, with 9 bases that match TRBD2. Germline trimming cut 3 bases from V and 0 bases from J; bases unmatched to any gene: 4. The length of the CDR3 is 16 residues. Germline V gives CDR1 SGHRS, CDR2 YFSETQ. Full variable domain (remainder filled in from reference TRBV5-1 and TRBJ2-1): KAGVTQTPRYLIKTRGQQVTLSCSPISGHRSVSWYQQTPGQGLQFLFEYFSETQRNKGNFPGRFSGRQFSNSRSEMNVSTLELGDSALYLCASSSGSGSSYNEQFFGPGTRLTVL.

Here the CDR3 reads CATRPTGRTEAFF. CDR3 sequence (DNA): TGTGCCACCCGCCCGACAGGTCGGACTGAAGCTTTCTTT. The chain couples TRBV24-1 to TRBJ1-1, with a weak D call TRBD1 (6 bases). Germline values: CDR1 KGHDR, CDR2 SFDVKD. CDR3 length equals 13 residues. Trimming took off 9 bases at V and 5 bases at J, with 15 bases between the two ends.

V and J are TRBV9 and TRBJ1-4; the D gene is possibly TRBD1 (5 bases). The length of the CDR3 is 14 residues. CDR1 and CDR2 (germline): SGDLS, YYNGEE. The V gene lost 4 bases and the J gene lost 5 bases, with 12 bases spanning the gap. This chain's CDR3 is CASSPQGGNEKLFF. DNA for the CDR3: TGTGCCAGCAGCCCTCAGGGAGGAAATGAAAAACTGTTTTTT.

The gene calls are TRBV7-2 and TRBJ2-3; 9 bases fit TRBD1. This CDR3 is built from 15 residues. Germline V gene lookup returns CDR1 SGHTA and CDR2 FQGNSA. The ends lost 4 bases at V and 3 bases at J; junction bases unmatched: 5. CDR3 region: CASSSPGTGTDTQYF. The CDR3 DNA follows: TGTGCCAGCAGCTCCCCGGGGACAGGGACAGATACGCAGTATTTT.

This clone occurred many times. The J gene is TRBJ2-3, the V gene TRBV27; 16 bases are shared with TRBD2. Trimming cost V 2 bases and J 2 bases; bases outside gene matches: 7. Germline loops: CDR1 MNHEY, CDR2 SMNVEV (reference sequence). The CDR3 runs 19 residues. This CDR3 reads CASSLIGGTSGRATDTQYF. The CDR3 nucleotides are TGTGCCAGCAGTTTAATTGGGGGGACTAGCGGGAGGGCCACAGATACGCAGTATTTT.

The chain combines TRBV11-1 with TRBJ2-3; 8 bases map to TRBD2. The CDR3 is made up of 15 amino acids. J was trimmed by 3 bases and V by 4 bases; bases with no gene match: 6. Germline CDR1 and CDR2: SGHAT and FQDESV (reference sequence). The CDR3 nucleotides read TGTGCCAGCAGCTCCCTTAGCGGGATTACAGATACGCAGTATTTT. Protein sequence: CASSSLSGITDTQYF. The full variable domain, completed using reference TRBV11-1 and TRBJ2-3, is EAEVAQSPRYKITEKSQAVAFWCDPISGHATLYWYRQILGQGPELLVQFQDESVVDDSQLPKDRFSAERLKGVDSTLKIQPAELGDSAMYLCASSSLSGITDTQYFGPGTRLTVL.

The chain joins TRBV10-2 to TRBJ1-1; D is undetermined. The CDR3 length is 13 residues. Germline CDR1 WSHSY, CDR2 SAAADI. Trimming took off 7 bases at V and 1 base at J, with 10 bases between the two ends. Written as DNA, the CDR3 is TGCGCCAGCACAATACAATGGAACACTGAAGCTTTCTTT. This encodes CASTIQWNTEAFF.

The chain is built from TRBV5-5 and TRBJ2-3; TRBD1 agrees at 10 bases. This CDR3 has 16 residues. The V segment lost 0 bases and the J segment 5 bases; nucleotides outside the gene matches: 6. Germline V gives CDR1 SGHKS, CDR2 YYEKEE (reference sequence). CDR3 DNA: TGTGCCAGCAGCTTGGGAGACAGGGGGCTTAAAGATACGCAGTATTTT. Translation: CASSLGDRGLKDTQYF.

The J gene is TRBJ2-5, the V gene TRBV3-1 (or the pseudogene TRBV3-2); D might be TRBD2 (6 bases). V lost 1 base and J lost 4, with 10 bases in between. Germline CDR1 LGHDT, CDR2 YNNKEL (reference sequence). CDR3 length equals 14 residues. The CDR3 nucleotides are TGTGCCAGCAGCCAAGCGGGAGCGGGAGAGACCCAGTACTTC. Protein sequence: CASSQAGAGETQYF.

This sequence joins TRBV10-3 and TRBJ1-5; 8 bases agree with TRBD1. Germline V gene lookup returns CDR1 ENHRY and CDR2 SYGVKD. This CDR3 comprises 17 residues. Losses at the gene ends were 6 bases for V and 2 bases for J; bases not matched to a gene: 12. CDR3 in DNA: TGTGCCATCAGCACCGGACAGGGCGGCGGGGGCAATCAGCCCCAGCATTTT. It yields the protein CAISTGQGGGGNQPQHF.

This clone occurred many times. Other DNA variants within this sample encode the same CDR3. The rearrangement uses TRBV5-1 and TRBJ2-5, with 7 bases lining up with TRBD2. The CDR3 is 15 residues long. From germline, CDR1 is SGHRS and CDR2 YFSETQ. J lost 1 base, V lost 0 bases, and 3 bases had no gene match. This CDR3 reads CASSLASSGQETQYF. As DNA, the CDR3 is TGCGCCAGCAGCTTGGCGTCTAGCGGCCAAGAGACCCAGTACTTC.

V usage is TRBV7-3 and J usage is TRBJ2-1, with 11 bases matching TRBD2. V dropped 5 bases and J dropped 8; count of bases not matched to a gene: 5. Germline CDR1 is SGHTA and CDR2 is FQGTGA. This CDR3 region has 14 residues. CDR3 coding DNA: TGTGCCAGCAGCACCGGGACTAGCGGCTATGAGCAGTTCTTC. It translates to CASSTGTSGYEQFF.

The chain joins TRBV6-5 to TRBJ2-5; TRBD1 matches at 8 bases. Trimming at V came to 8 bases and at J to 6 bases, leaving 8 bases not matched to a gene. Germline V lookup: CDR1 MNHEY, CDR2 SVGAGI. This CDR3 has 13 amino acids. The CDR3 DNA reads as TGTGCCAGCGGCCTCGGACAGGGAAAGACCCAGTACTTC. Amino acid sequence: CASGLGQGKTQYF.

This chain uses TRBV7-2 with TRBJ2-7; 10 bases align to TRBD2. The CDR3 is made up of 14 amino acids. Trimming removed 3 bases from V and 5 bases from J; junction bases left unmatched: 4. Germline values: CDR1 SGHTA, CDR2 FQGNSA. For the CDR3, the DNA is TGTGCCAGCAGCTTCGGGCTAGCGGGAGACGAGCAGTACTTC. It translates to CASSFGLAGDEQYF. Filled out from reference TRBV7-2 and TRBJ2-7, the complete variable domain reads GAGVSQSPSNKVTEKGKDVELRCDPISGHTALYWYRQSLGQGLEFLIYFQGNSAPDKSGLPSDRFSAERTGGSVSTLTIQRTQQEDSAVYLCASSFGLAGDEQYFGPGTRLTVT.